The rows below give T cell receptor beta chains drawn from one sample of a study of T cell clones after liver transplantation. Sequencing was performed with immunoSEQ multiplex PCR; in TCRdb, only in-frame clones are kept and a portion is missing. Found here are 55,000 to 80,000 clones, over 85% of them singletons; the top ten hold about 2.5%. The sample here was CD4+ T cells from blood, taken before liver transplant. The receptor source for this set is a human donor who received a liver transplant. Each CDR3 is given with its conserved first and last residue.

CDR3	V	J
CAWRWGQHYGYTF	TRBV30	TRBJ1-2
CASSVRLAGKGMETQYF	TRBV6-1	TRBJ2-5
CASSLRAGGKVNEQFF	TRBV7-9	TRBJ2-1
CASKEVGAGAYNEQFF	TRBV5-1	TRBJ2-1
CASSVGLAGGWETQYF	TRBV9	TRBJ2-5
CATIGARANTGELFF	TRBV28	TRBJ2-2
CASIWETVTYEQYF	TRBV27	TRBJ2-7
CASSVSGTSNQPQHF	TRBV6-1	TRBJ1-5
CASSWPGLAGSTDTQYF	TRBV11-3	TRBJ2-3
CASGTSGRAGNEQFF	TRBV2	TRBJ2-1
CSVEDGVETQYF	TRBV29-1	TRBJ2-5
CASSLQENTEAFF	TRBV5-1	TRBJ1-1
CASIAPGGEYTEAFF	TRBV2	TRBJ1-1
CASSLHGRGYSYEQYF	TRBV27	TRBJ2-7
CASSLAREGGYGYTF	TRBV5-4	TRBJ1-2
CAGSGNEKLFF	TRBV7-9	TRBJ1-4
CASYPGTGLSTGELFF	TRBV19	TRBJ2-2
CASSPGEGQAYEQYF	TRBV4-3	TRBJ2-7
CASSFSGTGGEKLFF	TRBV6-5	TRBJ1-4
CASSISTDTQYF	TRBV5-1	TRBJ2-3
CASSLPRQGAADTQYF	TRBV7-9	TRBJ2-3
CASSPAGMRDEQYF	TRBV18	TRBJ2-7
CASSFQGRNNYGYTF	TRBV11-3	TRBJ1-2
CASSDPVVLAPTNEKLFF	TRBV10-2	TRBJ1-4
CASSGRQGRNEKLFF	TRBV2	TRBJ1-4
CASCVEISGANVLTF	TRBV2	TRBJ2-6
CASRAQGAEQYF	TRBV27	TRBJ2-7
CASSLKTTNEKLFF	TRBV13	TRBJ1-4
CASSPFRETQYF	TRBV11-2	TRBJ2-5
CSVTGTGYLEQYF	TRBV29-1	TRBJ2-7
CASSIIGIGSQETQYF	TRBV7-2	TRBJ2-5
CASSPTPGHSYEQYF	TRBV2	TRBJ2-7
CASSRGVTDTQYF	TRBV10-1	TRBJ2-3
CASSGTSGRHTQYF	TRBV27	TRBJ2-3
CASSKNFQETQYF	TRBV19	TRBJ2-5
CASSLGTQGYGYTF	TRBV11-2	TRBJ1-2
CASSYWTGNNEQFF	TRBV7-9	TRBJ2-1
CASSAQDRSNQPQHF	TRBV2	TRBJ1-5
CSAGERGEQYF	TRBV20-1	TRBJ2-7
CSAEGQGGYEQYF	TRBV29-1	TRBJ2-7
CASTILGQGTYEQYF	TRBV2	TRBJ2-7
CASGRAGGDTQYF	TRBV12-5	TRBJ2-3
CATSRVAGASSTAFF	TRBV15	TRBJ1-1
CASRLSDRGSYGYTF	TRBV6-1	TRBJ1-2
CATVRPGYYGYTF	TRBV21-1	TRBJ1-2
CSVGQGLYNEQFF	TRBV29-1	TRBJ2-1
CASKIDLTNTEAFF	TRBV6-1	TRBJ1-1
CATGTDTEAFF	TRBV5-4	TRBJ1-1
CASSASSGGHLPEQYF	TRBV9	TRBJ2-7